The TCR beta chain under discussion was sequenced for a study of blood T cell repertoires in COVID-19. Across the study: Acute-phase and convalescent COVID-19 samples originated in the United States, Italy and Spain. PBMCs, B-cell-depleted T cells, or T cells were the source of the cDNA or gDNA that made up the material.

While infection was still active, Seattle patients were enrolled and then followed longitudinally. Libraries were prepared by immunoSEQ multiplex PCR; TCRdb keeps only in-frame clonotypes and omits some of them. The sample shows 130,000 or so clones, roughly 86% of them seen only once. The sequencing sample was made of peripheral blood. The sequence was collected from an older woman with COVID-19, enrolled during active disease.

Written as DNA, the CDR3 is TGCGCCAGCAGCGGGACAGGGGGAACACAAGAGACCCAGTACTTC. As protein: CASSGTGGTQETQYF. This chain joins TRBV5-1 and TRBJ2-5; 11 nucleotides match TRBD1. J was trimmed by 2 bases and V by 4 bases; bases with no gene match: 4. The CDR3 covers 15 residues. The V gene's germline CDR1 is SGHRS and CDR2 YFSETQ.